This TCR beta chain appears in the sequencing data of a study of cytomegalovirus exposure and HLA in healthy donors. Study results and caveats: A classifier reportedly called cytomegalovirus status with high sensitivity and specificity.

The primer mix had 60 Vbeta and 13 Jbeta primers. The assay was immunoSEQ multiplex PCR, and TCRdb's table has in-frame clones only and misses some. The table for this sample gives around 100,000 clones. Comments on this clone: Its antigen is unidentified.

Looked up from germline, CDR1 is MNHEY and CDR2 is SVGAGI. J lost 6 bases, V lost 5 bases, and 9 bases had no gene match. The CDR3 has 15 amino acids. Unrecorded immune exposures were likely, despite nominal health at sampling. Sequencing was done on a sample of PBMCs. The TCR comes from a man aged 35 to 55 in good health and CMV-seropositive. The chain couples TRBV6-5 to TRBJ2-1, with 8 bases fitting TRBD2. DNA for the CDR3: TGTGCCAGCAGTCCCACTAGCGGAGGGGGCAATGAGCAGTTCTTC. It encodes CASSPTSGGGNEQFF.